This section outlines one T cell receptor beta chain sequence together with its context. Antigen specificity is unknown. The record originates from a study of cytomegalovirus exposure and HLA in healthy donors. General observations from the study: Most of the TCR beta V segments (in an earlier analysis) were productive either about 87% or about 30% of the time. In a later analysis, donors in an Asian-associated ancestry cluster reportedly had fewer N-insertions in productive TCRs than the cohort mean.

This CDR3 comprises 17 residues. Germline V gene data show CDR1 as SGHDT and CDR2 as YYEEEE. With 0 bases clipped from V and 5 bases from J, the junction kept 10 bases outside the gene matches. PCR used 60 Vbeta primers and 13 Jbeta primers. TCRdb's copy holds only in-frame clones and misses some; the assay was immunoSEQ multiplex PCR. The sample shows over 100,000 clones, 76% of them seen only once. Unrecorded immune exposure was likely among donors, who were nominally healthy when sampled. The chain is built from TRBV5-6 and TRBJ2-3; 9 positions agree with TRBD2. The sequenced sample was PBMCs. The sequence derives from a female donor in good health and CMV-seropositive. The CDR3 loop is CASSLATVAGGRDTQYF. The CDR3 DNA is TGTGCCAGCAGCTTGGCCACAGTTGCGGGAGGGCGAGATACGCAGTATTTT.